Included here is one TCR beta chain sequence, with context. Its antigen is undetermined. PCR primers comprised 60 Vbeta and 13 Jbeta primers. Assay: immunoSEQ multiplex PCR; the TCRdb copy retains only in-frame clones and omits some. This sample has about 120,000 clones, with around 81% found just once. Trimming removed 3 bases at V and 8 bases at J, with 14 bases between. The CDR3 is made up of 15 amino acids. From germline, CDR1 is KGHSH and CDR2 LQKENI. The data belong to a study of cytomegalovirus exposure and HLA in healthy donors. Study-level points and caveats: The only immune exposure information that was available was CMV serostatus.

The rearrangement uses TRBV18 and TRBJ1-6; D perhaps matches TRBD1 (6 bases). The sequenced material came from PBMCs. The TCR originated in a woman aged 40 to 55 in good health and CMV-seronegative. CDR3 sequence: CASSPTAGVDSPLHF. The CDR3 DNA reads as TGTGCCAGCTCACCCACGGCAGGGGTTGATTCACCCCTCCACTTT.